The 29 T cell receptor beta chains presented below share a single source sample, sequenced in a study of CD8 T cells in Susac syndrome. The RNA, about 0.5 to 1 ug, was put through reverse transcription using random hexamers. Each CDR3 protein is one row after TCRdb ran MiXCR on the immunoSEQ multiplex PCR reads. The table records roughly 200,000 distinct CDR3 sequences, less than 95% of them present only once. Material: CD4+ T cells from PBMCs. The receptors derive from a human donor in good health.

This clonotype was picked up one time. The V call is TRBV30, the J call TRBJ2-1, with 11 bases that match TRBD2. The CDR3 has 13 amino acids. The germline V gene has CDR1 GTSNPN and CDR2 SVGIG (reference sequence). Unmatched junction bases numbered 7, after V lost 6 bases and J lost 9 bases. The CDR3 nucleotides are TGTGCCTGTAGCGGGAGGGCCCGGGTTGAGCAGTTCTTC. Protein sequence: CACSGRARVEQFF.

This rearrangement joins TRBV20-1 to TRBJ2-4; 7 bases line up with TRBD2. The J segment lost 6 bases and the V segment lost 6 bases, leaving 14 bases of the junction unmatched. Germline loops: CDR1 DFQATT, CDR2 SNEGSKA (reference sequence). The CDR3 spans 15 residues. Here the CDR3 reads CSARNTAGEGNIQYF. The CDR3 region has the DNA TGCAGTGCCCGGAATACCGCGGGAGAGGGAAACATTCAGTACTTC.

The chain joins TRBV7-2 to TRBJ2-7; D call uncertain. This CDR3 is built from 11 residues. CDR1 is SGHTA, CDR2 FQGNSA, per germline. V lost 7 bases and J 2 bases, leaving 6 bases between the germline ends. The CDR3 nucleotides are TGTGCCAGCACTAAGACCTACGAGCAGTACTTC. It yields the protein CASTKTYEQYF.

This clonotype has only one observation. The rearrangement joins TRBV2 to TRBJ2-1; 8 bases align to TRBD1. The V gene end was trimmed by 6 bases and the J gene end by 9 bases; junction bases not matched to a gene: 7. The CDR3 has 13 amino acids. Germline V gene sequence: CDR1 SNHLY, CDR2 FYNNEI. The CDR3 region is CASSGGQGGEQFF. CDR3 sequence (DNA): TGTGCCAGCAGCGGCGGACAGGGCGGTGAGCAGTTCTTC.

J is TRBJ2-3 and V is TRBV6-5; D might be TRBD2 (7 bases). Trimming shortened V by 10 bases and J by 1 base, and 18 bases separated the two germline ends. Per germline, CDR1 MNHEY and CDR2 SVGAGI. This CDR3 spans 15 amino acids. CDR3 region: CATSRGRVGTDTQYF. The CDR3 region has the DNA TGTGCCACCTCGAGGGGGAGGGTGGGCACAGATACGCAGTATTTT.

The J gene is TRBJ2-4, the V gene TRBV7-2, with D perhaps being TRBD1 or TRBD2 (5 bases each). V lost 1 base, J lost 6 bases, and 19 bases lay in between. This CDR3 region has 17 residues. Germline V gene sequence: CDR1 SGHTA, CDR2 FQGNSA. CDR3 loop: CASSLDGGSVLGNIQYF. The CDR3, as DNA: TGTGCCAGCAGCTTAGATGGGGGATCGGTTCTGGGAAACATTCAGTACTTC.

The rearrangement uses TRBV29-1 and TRBJ2-5; TRBD2 aligns across 12 bases. J lost 2 bases, V lost 6 bases, and 7 bases had no gene match. Germline lookup yields CDR1 SQVTM and CDR2 ANQGSEA. The CDR3 covers 15 residues. CDR3 in DNA: TGCAGCGTGGGGACTAGCGGGTCCCTACAAGAGACCCAGTACTTC. It translates to CSVGTSGSLQETQYF. Combining the CDR3 with reference TRBV29-1 and TRBJ2-5 gives the whole variable domain SAVISQKPSRDICQRGTSLTIQCQVDSQVTMMFWYRQQPGQSLTLIATANQGSEATYESGFVIDKFPISRPNLTFSTLTVSNMSPEDSSIYLCSVGTSGSLQETQYFGPGTRLLVL.

This clonotype has just one count. The rearrangement uses TRBV20-1 and TRBJ1-4, with no clear D. There are 14 residues in the CDR3. Germline loops: CDR1 DFQATT, CDR2 SNEGSKA (reference sequence). V was pared by 3 bases and J by 0 bases, with 8 bases between. DNA for the CDR3: TGCAGTGCTAGGGGTTTTGCAACTAATGAAAAACTGTTTTTT. It yields the protein CSARGFATNEKLFF.

The chain has TRBV28 and TRBJ2-1, with 8 positions matching TRBD2. With 2 bases clipped from V and 0 bases from J, the junction kept 0 bases outside the gene matches. The CDR3 consists of 15 residues. Per the germline V gene, CDR1 is MDHEN and CDR2 is SYDVKM. CDR3 residues: CASSLSGGSYNEQFF. CDR3 nucleotides: TGTGCCAGCAGTTTAAGCGGGGGCTCCTACAATGAGCAGTTCTTC.

This clonotype was found a few times. The chain joins TRBV27 to TRBJ2-5; D unresolved. The CDR3 contains 12 residues. Germline V CDR1 and CDR2: MNHEY, SMNVEV (reference sequence). Trimming removed 5 bases from V and 5 bases from J, with 9 bases in between. The CDR3 loop reads CASSRTAETQYF. CDR3 DNA sequence: TGTGCCAGCAGTAGGACCGCGGAGACCCAGTACTTC.

The chain uses TRBV29-1 and TRBJ2-1; 7 bases agree with TRBD2. Germline V lookup: CDR1 SQVTM, CDR2 ANQGSEA. The trim removed 6 bases at V and 9 bases at J, leaving 5 bases unmatched. The CDR3 is 11 residues long. CDR3 DNA sequence: TGCAGCGTGAAAAGCGGGGCTGAGCAGTTCTTC. Residues: CSVKSGAEQFF.

As for this clonotype: One junction end does not reproduce the germline sequence, and a read error may be involved. The genes are TRBV28 and TRBJ2-5; D possibly corresponds to TRBD2 (5 bases). Germline V gives CDR1 MDHEN, CDR2 SYDVKM. The CDR3 has 11 amino acids. The CDR3 loop reads CASSLEETLYF. In DNA form, the CDR3 reads TGTGCCAGCAGTTTGGAGGAGACCCTGTACTTC.

The chain links TRBV7-3 to TRBJ2-1; D not resolved. Trimming shortened V by 5 bases and J by 2 bases, and 7 bases separated the two germline ends. The CDR3 is made up of 13 amino acids. The germline V gene encodes CDR1 SGHTA and CDR2 FQGTGA. CDR3 bases: TGTGCCAGCAGCCGCCCCCCCTACAATGAGCAGTTCTTC. The encoded protein is CASSRPPYNEQFF.

The chain carries TRBV20-1 and TRBJ2-7; D possibly uses TRBD1 or TRBD2 (6 bases each). The CDR3 covers 15 residues. Deletions cut 2 bases from V and 6 bases from J, with 20 bases between. Germline CDR1 and CDR2: DFQATT and SNEGSKA (reference sequence). The CDR3 DNA reads TGCAGTGCTAGACGCGGCGAAGGGGGGATCTTCGAGCAGTACTTC. This gives the protein CSARRGEGGIFEQYF.

This chain connects TRBV20-1 to TRBJ2-5, with 7 positions matching TRBD1. This CDR3 spans 13 amino acids. The J segment lost 4 bases and the V segment lost 2 bases, leaving 4 bases of the junction unmatched. The germline CDR1 and CDR2 sequences are DFQATT and SNEGSKA (reference sequence). CDR3 amino acids: CSARLDRVETQYF. For the CDR3, the DNA is TGCAGTGCTAGATTAGACAGGGTAGAGACCCAGTACTTC.

The chain recombines TRBV27 with TRBJ2-7; 8 nucleotides match TRBD1. V lost 6 bases, J lost 6 bases, and 7 bases stayed unmatched. The CDR3 is made up of 13 amino acids. Germline V gene sequence: CDR1 MNHEY, CDR2 SMNVEV (reference sequence). CDR3 sequence reads: CASSWTGRGEQYF. The CDR3 DNA reads as TGTGCCAGCAGCTGGACAGGGCGGGGCGAGCAGTACTTC.

V is TRBV29-1 and J is TRBJ2-1; D may correspond to TRBD1 or TRBD2 (5 bases each). Germline V gene sequence: CDR1 SQVTM, CDR2 ANQGSEA. The CDR3 covers 12 residues. The V end lost 3 bases, the J end lost 9 bases, and 12 bases lay between the germline ends. CDR3 DNA sequence: TGCAGCGTTGACACCAGGGCGGGTGAGCAGTTCTTC. It codes for CSVDTRAGEQFF.

This chain links TRBV20-1 with TRBJ2-4; tentative D call: TRBD2 (7 bases). V shed 6 bases and J shed 6 bases, with 15 bases lying between them. The CDR3 is made up of 13 amino acids. Germline V gives CDR1 DFQATT, CDR2 SNEGSKA (reference sequence). This chain's CDR3 is CSAEGGGRNIQYF. The CDR3 coding sequence is TGCAGTGCCGAAGGGGGAGGGAGAAACATTCAGTACTTC.

J is TRBJ2-7 and V is TRBV30, with TRBD1 matching 9 bases. V was clipped by 2 bases and J by 5 bases; unmatched bases: 10. The CDR3 covers 15 residues. The germline CDR1 and CDR2 sequences are GTSNPN and SVGIG (reference sequence). This CDR3 reads CAWSSGGQGTNEQYF. In DNA, the CDR3 is TGTGCCTGGAGTTCGGGGGGACAGGGAACGAACGAGCAGTACTTC.

V is TRBV2 and J is TRBJ2-7, with D possibly TRBD1 on 6 matching bases. Trimming stripped 8 bases from V and 3 bases from J, with 14 bases between. The germline V gene has CDR1 SNHLY and CDR2 FYNNEI. This CDR3 spans 13 amino acids. The CDR3 region is CASARQVVYEQYF. Here the CDR3 DNA reads TGTGCCAGCGCTAGACAGGTGGTCTACGAGCAGTACTTC.

This chain uses TRBV5-6 with TRBJ1-5, with 7 bases matching TRBD1. Germline-derived CDR1 and CDR2 are SGHDT and YYEEEE. The CDR3 sequence is 14 residues long. Trimming at V came to 3 bases and at J to 4 bases, leaving 4 bases not matched to a gene. Here the CDR3 DNA reads TGTGCCAGCAGCTCCGGGACAGCAAATCAGCCCCAGCATTTT. Protein sequence: CASSSGTANQPQHF.

J is TRBJ2-7 and V is TRBV2; D is uncertain. The germline V gene encodes CDR1 SNHLY and CDR2 FYNNEI. Trimming took 6 bases from V and 8 from J, leaving 17 bases between them. The CDR3 totals 13 residues. CDR3 region: CASRPGPLGKQYF. CDR3 in DNA: TGTGCCAGCAGGCCGGGTCCCCTGGGGAAGCAGTACTTC. Combining the CDR3 with reference TRBV2 and TRBJ2-7 gives the whole variable domain EPEVTQTPSHQVTQMGQEVILRCVPISNHLYFYWYRQILGQKVEFLVSFYNNEISEKSEIFDDQFSVERPDGSNFTLKIRSTKLEDSAMYFCASRPGPLGKQYFGPGTRLTVT.

The gene calls are TRBV20-1 and TRBJ2-7, with 9 bases lining up with TRBD2. The CDR3 consists of 16 residues. CDR1 and CDR2 from the germline V gene are DFQATT and SNEGSKA (reference sequence). V lost 1 base to trimming and J lost 1 base; unmatched junction nucleotides: 8. CDR3 residues: CSARAPRAGGSYEQYF. As DNA, the CDR3 is TGCAGTGCTAGAGCCCCACGAGCGGGAGGATCCTACGAGCAGTACTTC.

A single count supports this clonotype. The chain couples TRBV9 to TRBJ1-1; possibly TRBD1 for D (5 bases). V was cut by 3 bases and J by 8 bases, with 14 bases left in between. The length of the CDR3 is 13 residues. Germline assignment: CDR1 SGDLS and CDR2 YYNGEE. The CDR3 sequence is CASSEGPRTEAFF. In DNA form, the CDR3 reads TGTGCCAGCAGCGAGGGACCGCGAACGGAAGCTTTCTTT.

The chain has TRBV27 and TRBJ2-4; no firm D call. CDR1 and CDR2 (germline): MNHEY, SMNVEV (reference sequence). Trimming left V 5 bases short and J 3 bases short, with 14 bases between. The CDR3 runs 15 residues. This chain's CDR3 is CASSPSLLNKNIQYF. In nucleotides, the CDR3 is TGTGCCAGCAGTCCTTCTCTTCTTAACAAAAACATTCAGTACTTC.

The chain combines TRBV29-1 with TRBJ1-2; 7 bases agree with TRBD1. This CDR3 spans 13 amino acids. Germline-derived CDR1 and CDR2 are SQVTM and ANQGSEA. Trimming at V came to 6 bases and at J to 4 bases, leaving 8 bases not matched to a gene. The chain's CDR3 is CSVIPTGRYGYTF. The CDR3 nucleotides read TGCAGCGTGATCCCGACAGGGCGCTATGGCTACACCTTC.

This chain uses TRBV6-6 with TRBJ2-3; D remains ambiguous. V lost 2 bases to trimming and J lost 0 bases, with 9 bases between them. The CDR3 runs to 15 residues. Germline V gene sequence: CDR1 MNHNY, CDR2 SVGAGI (reference sequence). Here the CDR3 reads CASSYGRPSTDTQYF. In DNA form, the CDR3 reads TGTGCCAGCAGTTACGGGCGCCCTAGCACAGATACGCAGTATTTT.

The J gene is TRBJ2-5, the V gene TRBV20-1, with a possible D match to TRBD2 (6 bases). The germline CDR1 and CDR2 sequences are DFQATT and SNEGSKA (reference sequence). V lost 4 bases to trimming and J lost 2 bases, with 17 bases between them. This CDR3 is 15 amino acids long. The CDR3 here is CSATSGGSGQETQYF. CDR3 DNA: TGCAGTGCTACGTCGGGCGGTAGCGGTCAAGAGACCCAGTACTTC.

The V call is TRBV20-1, the J call TRBJ2-1, with 7 bases identical to TRBD2. Trimming at V came to 5 bases and at J to 0 bases, leaving 7 bases not matched to a gene. CDR1 DFQATT and CDR2 SNEGSKA come from the germline V gene (reference sequence). The CDR3 consists of 15 residues. The CDR3 is CSAHDGGSSYNEQFF. CDR3 nucleotide sequence: TGCAGTGCTCACGACGGCGGGAGCTCCTACAATGAGCAGTTCTTC.